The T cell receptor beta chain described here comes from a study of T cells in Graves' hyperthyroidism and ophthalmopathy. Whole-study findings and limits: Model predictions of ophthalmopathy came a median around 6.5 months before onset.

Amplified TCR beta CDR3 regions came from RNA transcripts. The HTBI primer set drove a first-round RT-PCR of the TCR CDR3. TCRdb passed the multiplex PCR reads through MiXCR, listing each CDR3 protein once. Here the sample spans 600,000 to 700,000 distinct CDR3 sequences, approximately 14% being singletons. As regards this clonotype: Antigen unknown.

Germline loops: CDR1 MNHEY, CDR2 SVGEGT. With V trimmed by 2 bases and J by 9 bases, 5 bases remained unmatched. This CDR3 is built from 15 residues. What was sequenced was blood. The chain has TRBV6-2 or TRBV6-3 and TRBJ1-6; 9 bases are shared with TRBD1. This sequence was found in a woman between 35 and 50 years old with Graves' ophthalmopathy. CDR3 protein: CASSYLGQGRSPLHF. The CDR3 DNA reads TGTGCCAGCAGTTACCTGGGACAGGGTCGTTCACCCCTCCACTTT.